A single sample gave rise to the 9 T cell receptor beta chains below, sequenced in a study of T cell clonality in common variable immunodeficiency. Regarding the study as a whole: Reportedly, TCR beta sequences from common variable immunodeficiency showed fewer deletions and N-nucleotide insertions.

Their cognate antigens are unknown. The method was immunoSEQ multiplex PCR; TCRdb's version includes in-frame clones alone and lacks a portion of them. Listed for the sample are approximately 15,000 clones, none seen a single time. The sequenced material came from peripheral blood mononuclear cells. The origin of the receptors is a human donor with common variable immunodeficiency.

Remarks on this clone: A read error may account for a junction end that differs from germline. The read terminates 3 residues before the CDR3 end, so the remaining end is supplied by the germline J gene. V usage is TRBV7-7 and J usage is TRBJ1-3; D possibly corresponds to TRBD1 (6 bases). The CDR3 is made up of 16 amino acids. Germline values: CDR1 SSHAT, CDR2 FNYEAQ (reference sequence). The DNA read from the CDR3 is TGTGCTAGCAGCGAGGGACACACGAGCTCTGGAAACACC. It is translated as CASSEGHTSSGNT. The full CDR3 protein is CASSEGHTSSGNTIYF.

By share, this clone ranks as medium-sized. The read falls 3 residues short of the CDR3 end, and the missing part is taken from the germline J gene. The chain joins TRBV19 to TRBJ2-4, with 7 positions matching TRBD1. V dropped 10 bases and J dropped 0; count of bases not matched to a gene: 9. The germline CDR1 and CDR2 sequences are LNHDA and SQIVND (reference sequence). This CDR3 region has 15 residues. The sequenced part of the CDR3 DNA is TGTGCCACTATGGACAGGTTACTAGCCAAAAACATT. Amino acid sequence: CATMDRLLAKNI. The full CDR3 is CATMDRLLAKNIQYF.

Concerning this clone: The read halts 3 residues ahead of the CDR3 end, with the missing end drawn from the germline J gene. The V gene is TRBV5-1, the J gene TRBJ1-1, with 11 positions matching TRBD1. Trimming at V came to 0 bases and at J to 4 bases, leaving 2 bases not matched to a gene. Germline CDR1 SGHRS, CDR2 YFSETQ. CDR3 length: 15 amino acids. This CDR3 is CASSLDGTGGTEAFF. The sequenced CDR3 bases are TGCGCCAGCAGCTTGGACGGGACAGGGGGCACTGAA.

For this clone: The read finishes 3 residues shy of the CDR3 end, and the germline J gene is used to complete it. The V gene is TRBV7-6, the J gene TRBJ2-2; the match to TRBD2 covers 7 bases. The germline CDR1 and CDR2 sequences are SGHVS and FNYEAQ. This CDR3 has 14 residues. Trimming cost V 3 bases and J 7 bases; bases outside gene matches: 5. The CDR3 is CASSFPTSVGELFF. CDR3 DNA, as far as it was read: TGTGCCAGCAGCTTCCCAACTAGCGTCGGGGAG.

A word on this clone: The CDR3 end is not reached by the read, which stops 3 residues before it; the germline J gene fills it in. This chain joins TRBV7-3 and TRBJ2-2, with 8 positions matching TRBD1. After removal of 5 bases from V and 0 bases from J, the junction contained 2 bases not matched to a gene. The CDR3 is 15 residues long. CDR1 and CDR2 from the germline V gene are SGHTA and FQGTGA. The DNA read from the CDR3 is TGTGCCAGCAGCCCGGACAGGGCGAACACCGGGGAG. Translated: CASSPDRANTGE. The entire CDR3 protein reads CASSPDRANTGELFF.

CDR3 sequence: CASSLRTSGSSYEQYF. CDR3 DNA (partial): TGCGCCAGCAGCCTCCGGACTAGCGGGAGCTCCTACGAG. V gene TRBV5-1 combines with J gene TRBJ2-7; 13 positions match TRBD2. Read sequence stops 3 residues before the CDR3 end, and the germline J gene provides the missing end. V lost 4 bases and J lost 0; bases outside the gene matches: 4. Germline V CDR1 and CDR2: SGHRS, YFSETQ. The CDR3 runs to 16 residues.

This clone was found a few times. With the read ending 3 residues before the CDR3 end, the germline J gene is used to fill in that end. V and J are TRBV6-2 or TRBV6-3 and TRBJ2-7; no definite D call. Per germline, CDR1 MNHEY and CDR2 SVGEGT. This CDR3 has 14 amino acids. Deletions cut 7 bases from V and 0 bases from J, with 13 bases between. The sequenced part of the CDR3 DNA is TGTGCCAGCACAAAGCGCTTGAGCTCCTACGAG. This gives the protein CASTKRLSSYE. The whole CDR3 sequence is CASTKRLSSYEQYF.

By proportion, this clone is medium-sized (0.01 to 0.1%). The read comes to an end 3 residues before the CDR3 does, leaving the germline J gene to fill in the end. The gene calls are TRBV6-2 or TRBV6-3 and TRBJ1-1; D is ambiguous. The ends were cut back, 2 bases at V and 0 bases at J, with 10 bases in the middle. The V gene's germline CDR1 is MNHEY and CDR2 SVGEGT. The CDR3 runs to 15 residues. This chain's CDR3 is CASSYGRHLNTEAFF. The CDR3 bases that were read are TGTGCCAGCAGTTACGGGCGACACCTGAACACTGAA.

This clone is deemed medium-sized. The sequenced fragment ends 3 residues before the CDR3 boundary, so the rest is inferred from the germline J gene. The chain recombines TRBV20-1 with TRBJ2-6; D is ambiguous. The V end lost 3 bases, the J end lost 0 bases, and 12 bases lay between the germline ends. The CDR3 runs to 16 residues. Per germline, CDR1 DFQATT and CDR2 SNEGSKA (reference sequence). The CDR3 DNA, read in part, is TGCAGTGCTAGTTCAGGTTCCGGCTCTGGGGCCAACGTC. Its translation is CSASSGSGSGANV. The full CDR3 reads CSASSGSGSGANVLTF.